Sequencing of this TCR beta chain was carried out in a study of cytomegalovirus exposure and HLA in healthy donors. Overall study results and limits: When analyzed later, a missense DCLRE1C variant was found to be linked to TCR beta V- and J-gene trimming. Excluded were some V segments that proved indistinguishable, including TRBV6-2 and TRBV6-3. Most of the TCR beta V segments (in an earlier analysis) were productive either about 87% or about 30% of the time. Reports credit the classifier with highly specific, highly sensitive diagnosis of cytomegalovirus status.

CDR3 length: 15 amino acids. Trimming pared 7 bases from V and 0 bases from J, leaving 13 bases between. Germline lookup yields CDR1 MNHNS and CDR2 SASEGT. Both 60 Vbeta primers and 13 Jbeta primers went into the PCR. Clones were sequenced by immunoSEQ multiplex PCR, and TCRdb holds only the in-frame ones, with some missing. Seen here are 70,000 to 85,000 clones, over 65% observed once, and the top ten hold about 9.1%. On this clone itself: Its antigen is undetermined.

This clonotype was obtained from a man aged 40-49 years in good health and CMV-seropositive. Material for sequencing was PBMCs. V usage is TRBV6-1 and J usage is TRBJ1-5; D may be TRBD1 (5 bases). The CDR3 spells CASTSSGFSNQPQHF. CDR3 nucleotides: TGTGCCAGCACTTCCTCAGGGTTTAGCAATCAGCCCCAGCATTTT.